This record covers a single T cell receptor beta chain. Its antigen is currently unknown. This entry belongs to a study of vaccination and CD4 T cells after COVID-19. In the study overall: Six male and four female convalescents took part, two of them Hispanic.

Sequencing of cultured CD4+ T cell DNA used the Oncomine TCR Beta short-read assay. A single record per CDR3 protein comes from TCRdb applying MiXCR to the PCR reads. This table has roughly 11,000 distinct CDR3 sequences, around 66% appearing once. Described treatment: approximately 10-day PBMC culture with coronavirus spike peptide pools or control peptides (ViraFEST assay). With V trimmed by 0 bases and J by 2 bases, 7 bases remained unmatched. From germline, CDR1 is GTSNPN and CDR2 SVGIG (reference sequence). The CDR3 length is 15 residues. This clonotype was obtained from a human donor who had recovered from COVID-19. This chain links TRBV30 with TRBJ2-7, with TRBD1 identical over 7 bases. The source material was CD4+ T cells from blood, cultured in vitro. Written as DNA, the CDR3 is TGTGCCTGGAGTGTGATACAGGGGACCCCCTACGAGCAGTACTTC. Its protein is CAWSVIQGTPYEQYF. Variable domain in full (rest from reference TRBV30 and TRBJ2-7): SQTIHQWPATLVQPVGSPLSLECTVEGTSNPNLYWYRQAAGRGLQLLFYSVGIGQISSEVPQNLSASRPQDRQFILSSKKLLLSDSGFYLCAWSVIQGTPYEQYFGPGTRLTVT.